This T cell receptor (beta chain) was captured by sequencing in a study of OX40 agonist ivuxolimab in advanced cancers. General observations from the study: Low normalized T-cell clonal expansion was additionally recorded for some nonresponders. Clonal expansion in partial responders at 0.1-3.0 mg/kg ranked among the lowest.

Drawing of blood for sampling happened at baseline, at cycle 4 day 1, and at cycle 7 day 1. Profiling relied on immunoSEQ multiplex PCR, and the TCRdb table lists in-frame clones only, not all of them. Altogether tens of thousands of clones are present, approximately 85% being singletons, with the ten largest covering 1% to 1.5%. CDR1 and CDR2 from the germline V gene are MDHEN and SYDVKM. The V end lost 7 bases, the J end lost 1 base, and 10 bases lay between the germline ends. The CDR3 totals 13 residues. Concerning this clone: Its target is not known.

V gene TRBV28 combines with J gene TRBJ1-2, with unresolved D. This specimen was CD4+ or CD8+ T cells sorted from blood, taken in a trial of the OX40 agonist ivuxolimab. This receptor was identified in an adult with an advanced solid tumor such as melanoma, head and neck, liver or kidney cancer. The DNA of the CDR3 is TGTGCCAGCACCCTTGGGCGTAACTATGGCTACACCTTC. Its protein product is CASTLGRNYGYTF.